Detailed here is one TCR beta chain. Its antigen is currently unknown. The authors produced TCR alpha and TCR beta cDNA libraries with sample barcodes and UMIs by 5'RACE using constant-segment primers. TCRdb reanalysed the 5' RACE reads using MiXCR and keeps one entry per CDR3 protein. The sample gives 350,000 to 500,000 distinct CDR3 sequences, 23% of which show up once; 10% to 15% is in the top ten. The data are from a study of T-cell memory formation after mild COVID-19. V gave up 7 bases and J gave up 8 bases, with 22 bases separating them. The V gene's germline CDR1 is MNHEY and CDR2 SVGAGI. The CDR3 spans 15 residues. Study observations and caveats: A subset of responding clones appeared in pre-infection memory, suggesting cross-reactive memory joined. Later expanders leaned CD4+, whereas clones that contracted between day 15 and 85 were balanced CD4/CD8.

The receptor was isolated from an adult woman who had mild COVID-19 (a few samples of this study predate the infection). Cell type and time point are not known. The chain employs TRBV6-5 and TRBJ2-3; a weak D match, TRBD1 (5 bases). Source material: PBMCs or a T cell subset sorted from them (not recorded which). This CDR3 is CASTAQGPPPGTQYF. The DNA of the CDR3 is TGTGCCAGCACTGCGCAGGGCCCACCCCCTGGTACGCAGTATTTT.